This T cell receptor (beta chain) was obtained from a study of early T cells in non-severe SARS-CoV-2 infection. This clonotype has at least ten counts. Individual cDNA molecules received unique molecular identifiers during library preparation. From the 5' RACE reads, TCRdb called clonotypes with MiXCR, one entry per CDR3 protein. The sample includes some 30,000 distinct CDR3 sequences, approximately 5.3% of them seen just once. CDR1 and CDR2 from the germline V gene are ENHRY and SYGVKD. Trimming shortened V by 0 bases and J by 3 bases, and 12 bases separated the two germline ends. The CDR3 is 15 amino acids.

The rearrangement uses TRBV10-3 and TRBJ2-7; D gene uncertain. The material sequenced was whole blood. The receptor was derived from an adult who was a healthcare worker with PCR-confirmed SARS-CoV-2 infection or an uninfected control (not recorded which). The CDR3, as DNA: TGTGCCATCAGTGAGTCGATGGGCGCGTTCTACGAGCAGTACTTC. Translation: CAISESMGAFYEQYF.